The sequence of this T cell receptor beta chain was determined in a study of Ad26.COV2.S vaccination and SARS-CoV-2 variants listed by TCRdb under 2021. About the investigation overall: Vaccine-arm donors were drawn from COV1001, a multicentre, randomized, double-blind, placebo-controlled phase I-IIa trial of Ad26.COV2.S in healthy adults. Sequencing of the TCRbeta repertoire served to evaluate the specificity and breadth of SARS-CoV-2-reactive T cell receptors following Ad26.COV2.S vaccination. Investigators remained blinded to trial group allocation during experiments and outcome assessment. Trial participants were randomized into five groups of five: low-dose or high-dose Ad26.COV2.S given once or twice, or placebo on both occasions. Ad26.COV2.S was administered intramuscularly at 5 x 10^10 or 1 x 10^11 viral particles, either as a single shot or as two shots given 56 days apart. The TCR-sequenced set comprised about 32 samples: approximately 19 Ad26.COV2.S vaccine recipients, 5 placebo recipients and 8 SARS-CoV-2 convalescent individuals.

To note about this clone: Its antigen is unknown. No clone much larger than this one lies a single base away; base qualities are absent. Other DNA sequences in this specimen translate into the identical CDR3.

Findings and caveats that apply to the study as a whole: It was noted by the authors that total T cell responses may have been underestimated by the TCR breadth and depth analyses. The study lacked the statistical power to compare responses across vaccine doses or regimens. Comparable non-spike TCR breadth was observed between vaccine and placebo recipients, consistent with only spike being contained in the vaccine. Higher spike-specific TCR breadth was observed in Ad26.COV2.S recipients than in placebo recipients (P = 0.0014). Substantial breadth of spike-specific CD8+ and CD4+ T cell responses was reported after vaccination.

The CDR3 goes from the cysteine to the phenylalanine over 13 residues. The entry retains the CDR3 DNA only, 39 bases that are in frame from base 1. V loses 2 bases, J loses 5 bases, and the germline ends lie 7 bases apart. The CDR1 and CDR2 encoded by the germline V gene are MDHEN and SYDVKM. Explained via the paper, the treatment or condition label denotes: roughly 20 received Ad26.COV2.S at low or high dose, single or two shots; 5 received placebo; per-sample allocation not given. For vaccine and placebo recipients, the sequenced repertoires came from samples collected on day 63 after the first injection. Cohort 1b enrolled some 25 adults aged 18-55 years at a single site in Boston, USA, between 29 July and 7 August 2020. Ad26.COV2.S consisted of a replication-incompetent adenovirus type 26 vector by which a prefusion-stabilized SARS-CoV-2 spike protein from the original Wuhan strain was expressed.

The immunoSEQ Assay was used to sequence TCRbeta CDR3 regions. After extraction, genomic DNA underwent amplification by bias-controlled multiplex PCR, followed by high-throughput sequencing. For the original study's pipeline: To quantify the absolute abundance of each unique TCRbeta CDR3 region, sequences were collapsed and filtered. T cell fraction was estimated by normalization of TCRbeta template counts to usable DNA, with usable DNA being measured through amplification of reference genes present in all nucleated cells. Repertoire TCRs were annotated as SARS-CoV-2-specific when V gene, CDR3 amino acid sequence and J gene were exactly matched to a known reactive TCR set. The reference SARS-CoV-2 TCR set was derived from MIRA and filtered for enrichment in COVID-19-positive ImmuneCODE repertoires, a step that removed public or cross-reactive TCRs. Using the MIRA antigens, annotated TCRs were further analysed by specific ORF or by position within an ORF. Breadth was defined as annotated unique rearrangements over total unique productive rearrangements; depth was the summed frequency of those rearrangements. TCR breadth was compared between groups using two-sided Wilcoxon rank-sum tests. Imported from immuneACCESS, the table was reduced by TCRdb to in-frame sequences with V and J called. These copies leave out some clones; in studies compared against another copy, an unresolved V gene accounts for under half, and the cause of the remainder is not known. The V and J calls and clone size were taken over from that table, and D and trimming were inferred from the DNA. The sample table contains a few hundred thousand clones; only one count was recorded for less than 95% of them. Of the sample, under 4.5% falls within the top ten clones.

The chain uses TRBV28 and TRBJ1-5, with no confidently assigned D gene. This sequence originates from a person between 18 and 60 years old who received the Ad26.COV2.S COVID-19 vaccine or a placebo. This specimen consisted of peripheral blood, obtained in a trial of Ad26.COV2.S vaccine versus placebo. In nucleotide form, the sequence is TGTGCCAGCAGTTTACTAGGGTATCAGCCCCAGCATTTT. This gives the protein CASSLLGYQPQHF.